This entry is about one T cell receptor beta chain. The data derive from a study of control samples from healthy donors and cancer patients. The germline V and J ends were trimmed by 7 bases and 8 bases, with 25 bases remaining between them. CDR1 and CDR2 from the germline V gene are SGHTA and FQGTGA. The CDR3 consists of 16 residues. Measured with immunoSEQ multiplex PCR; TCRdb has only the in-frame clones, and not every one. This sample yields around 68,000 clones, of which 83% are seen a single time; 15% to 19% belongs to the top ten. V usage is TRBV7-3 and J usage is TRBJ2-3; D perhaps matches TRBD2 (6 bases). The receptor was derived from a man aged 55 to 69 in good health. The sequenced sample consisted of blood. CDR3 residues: CASNFPLEGPLGTQYF. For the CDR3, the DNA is TGTGCCAGCAACTTCCCGTTGGAGGGGCCCTTAGGTACGCAGTATTTT.